What follows is one TCR beta chain and its context. The data derive from a study of shared clonotypes between healthy human individuals. This CDR3 has 13 residues. Per germline, CDR1 MDHEN and CDR2 SYDVKM. V lost 4 bases and J 4 bases, leaving 11 bases between the germline ends. Produced via immunoSEQ multiplex PCR; TCRdb's table is partial and in-frame only. Among about 2 million clones listed, 90% to 95% were seen once. This chain links TRBV28 with TRBJ2-7; maybe TRBD2 (6 bases). Sample: naive CD4+ T cells sorted from blood. Subset denoted: CD45RA+ positively selected. The TCR was taken from a man between 18 and 35 years old in good health. The CDR3 DNA reads as TGTGCCAGCAGTTCCTCGGGACTGTACGAGCAGTACTTC. The encoded protein is CASSSSGLYEQYF. The whole variable domain, filled in from reference TRBV28 and TRBJ2-7, reads DVKVTQSSRYLVKRTGEKVFLECVQDMDHENMFWYRQDPGLGLRLIYFSYDVKMKEKGDIPEGYSVSREKKERFSLILESASTNQTSMYLCASSSSGLYEQYFGPGTRLTVT.